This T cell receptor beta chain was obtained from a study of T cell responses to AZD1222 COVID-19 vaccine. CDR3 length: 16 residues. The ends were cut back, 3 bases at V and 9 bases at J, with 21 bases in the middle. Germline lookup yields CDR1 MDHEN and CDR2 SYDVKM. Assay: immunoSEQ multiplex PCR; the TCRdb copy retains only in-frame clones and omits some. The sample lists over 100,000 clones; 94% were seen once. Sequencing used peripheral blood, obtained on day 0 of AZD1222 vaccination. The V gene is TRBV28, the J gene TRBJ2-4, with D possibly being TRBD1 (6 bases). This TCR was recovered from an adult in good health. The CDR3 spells CASSFYREIEESIQYF. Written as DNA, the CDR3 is TGTGCCAGCAGTTTTTACAGGGAAATTGAGGAGAGCATTCAGTACTTC. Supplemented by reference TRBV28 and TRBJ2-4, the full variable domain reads DVKVTQSSRYLVKRTGEKVFLECVQDMDHENMFWYRQDPGLGLRLIYFSYDVKMKEKGDIPEGYSVSREKKERFSLILESASTNQTSMYLCASSFYREIEESIQYFGAGTRLSVL.